Reported below is one TCR beta chain. The CDR3 length is 17 residues. Germline V gene data show CDR1 as MNHEY and CDR2 as SVGAGI. V lost 4 bases and J lost 3; bases outside the gene matches: 11. This entry is derived from a study of T-cell memory formation after mild COVID-19. TCRdb re-derived calls from the 5' RACE reads in MiXCR, one entry per CDR3 protein. This table holds 530,000 or so distinct CDR3 sequences, about 18% found once. This TCR derives from an adult woman who had mild COVID-19 (a few samples of this study predate the infection). Cell type and time point are not known. This chain links TRBV6-5 with TRBJ1-4; the match to TRBD1 covers 7 bases. Sequencing used PBMCs or a T cell subset sorted from them (not recorded which). CDR3 nucleotide sequence: TGTGCCAGCAGTTGGAACAGGGGTATCGGGTCTAATGAAAAACTGTTTTTT. This encodes CASSWNRGIGSNEKLFF.